Below, 6 T cell receptor beta chains from the same sample are listed, as sequenced in a study of cytomegalovirus exposure and HLA in healthy donors. Both 60 Vbeta primers and 13 Jbeta primers went into the PCR. Repertoires were generated with immunoSEQ multiplex PCR, while TCRdb's copy carries only in-frame clones and drops some. The sample contains 150,000 or so clones, less than 75% of which appear only once. Sequencing input: PBMCs. The source is a girl aged 5-17 years in good health and CMV-seronegative.

V gene TRBV19 combines with J gene TRBJ2-1; 7 nucleotides agree with TRBD2. V dropped 5 bases and J dropped 9; count of bases not matched to a gene: 7. This CDR3 comprises 13 residues. Germline-derived CDR1 and CDR2 are LNHDA and SQIVND (reference sequence). CDR3 sequence reads: CASSDWGGLEQFF. In nucleotides, the CDR3 is TGTGCCAGTAGTGACTGGGGGGGACTTGAGCAGTTCTTC. The full variable domain, with the rest looked up from reference TRBV19 and TRBJ2-1, is DGGITQSPKYLFRKEGQNVTLSCEQNLNHDAMYWYRQDPGQGLRLIYYSQIVNDFQKGDIAEGYSVSREKKESFPLTVTSAQKNPTAFYLCASSDWGGLEQFFGPGTRLTVL.

In its sample, this clone was seen a few times. The J gene is TRBJ1-1, the V gene TRBV7-3; TRBD1 is a possible D gene (6 bases). The V gene's germline CDR1 is SGHTA and CDR2 FQGTGA. The CDR3 loop spans 15 amino acids. Deletions cut 0 bases from V and 5 bases from J, with 13 bases between. The CDR3 loop reads CASSLTGGDGTEAFF. CDR3 sequence (DNA): TGTGCCAGCAGCTTAACAGGGGGAGATGGGACTGAAGCTTTCTTT. Full variable domain (rest looked up from reference TRBV7-3 and TRBJ1-1): GAGVSQTPSNKVTEKGKYVELRCDPISGHTALYWYRQSLGQGPEFLIYFQGTGAADDSGLPNDRFFAVRPEGSVSTLKIQRTERGDSAVYLCASSLTGGDGTEAFFGQGTRLTVV.

The genes are TRBV27 and TRBJ2-7, with TRBD2 matching over 8 bases. Germline V gene data show CDR1 as MNHEY and CDR2 as SMNVEV (reference sequence). The CDR3 spans 15 residues. V shed 6 bases, J shed 2 bases, and the junction held 9 bases outside the gene matches. The CDR3 DNA reads as TGTGCCAGCAGCTGGGGAGCGGGGGCAGCCTACGAGCAGTACTTC. Its protein product is CASSWGAGAAYEQYF.

The gene calls are TRBV27 and TRBJ2-7; 8 bases match TRBD1. The CDR3 consists of 18 residues. The V and J ends lost 3 bases and 3 bases, in that order; junction bases with no gene match: 16. CDR1 and CDR2 (germline): MNHEY, SMNVEV (reference sequence). The CDR3 DNA sequence: TGTGCCAGCAGTTTCGGGGGCAGGGGGCGACTCTTGGACTACGAGCAGTACTTC. Protein sequence: CASSFGGRGRLLDYEQYF.

The V gene is TRBV7-9, the J gene TRBJ1-1; 9 bases agree with TRBD1. This CDR3 region has 15 residues. Germline V gene sequence: CDR1 SEHNR, CDR2 FQNEAQ (reference sequence). V shed 4 bases, J shed 0 bases, and the junction held 3 bases outside the gene matches. The CDR3 region is CASSWDRDLNTEAFF. CDR3 DNA sequence: TGTGCCAGCAGCTGGGACAGGGATCTGAACACTGAAGCTTTCTTT.

The chain recombines TRBV5-1 with TRBJ2-3, with D perhaps TRBD2 (6 bases). Trimming removed 0 bases at V and 0 bases at J, with 8 bases between. Germline-derived CDR1 and CDR2 are SGHRS and YFSETQ. The CDR3 totals 15 residues. The CDR3 DNA reads TGCGCCAGCAGCTTGGTGGGGACTAGCACAGATACGCAGTATTTT. It encodes CASSLVGTSTDTQYF.